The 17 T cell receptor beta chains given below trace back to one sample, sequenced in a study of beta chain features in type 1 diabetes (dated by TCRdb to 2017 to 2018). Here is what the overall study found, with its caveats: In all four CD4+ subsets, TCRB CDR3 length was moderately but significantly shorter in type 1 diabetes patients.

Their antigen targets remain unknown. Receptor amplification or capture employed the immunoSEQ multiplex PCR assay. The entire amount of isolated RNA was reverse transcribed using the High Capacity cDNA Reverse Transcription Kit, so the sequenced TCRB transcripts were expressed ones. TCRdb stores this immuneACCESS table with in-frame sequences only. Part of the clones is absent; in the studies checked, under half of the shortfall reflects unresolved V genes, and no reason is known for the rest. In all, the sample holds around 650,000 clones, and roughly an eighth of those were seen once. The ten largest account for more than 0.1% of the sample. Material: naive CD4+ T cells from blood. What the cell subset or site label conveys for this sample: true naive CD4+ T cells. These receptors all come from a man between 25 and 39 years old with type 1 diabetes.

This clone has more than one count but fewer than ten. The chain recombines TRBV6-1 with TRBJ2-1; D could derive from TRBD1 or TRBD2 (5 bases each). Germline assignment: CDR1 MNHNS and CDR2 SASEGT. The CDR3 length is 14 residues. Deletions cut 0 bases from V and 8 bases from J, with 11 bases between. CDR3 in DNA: TGTGCCAGCAGTGAAGCGGGACGGAGAGATGAGCAGTTCTTC. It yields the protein CASSEAGRRDEQFF.

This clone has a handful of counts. The DNA for the CDR3 is TGTGCCTGGACCGACGGTACCTTCTCTGGAAACACCATATATTTT. Translating it yields CAWTDGTFSGNTIYF. V gene TRBV30 combines with J gene TRBJ1-3; no clear D. The V gene lost 4 bases and the J gene lost 0 bases, with 13 bases spanning the gap. This CDR3 comprises 15 residues. From germline, CDR1 is GTSNPN and CDR2 SVGIG (reference sequence).

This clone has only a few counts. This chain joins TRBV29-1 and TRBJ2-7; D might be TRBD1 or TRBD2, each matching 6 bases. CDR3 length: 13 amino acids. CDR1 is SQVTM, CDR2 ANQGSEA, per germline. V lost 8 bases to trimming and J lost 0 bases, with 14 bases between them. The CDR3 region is CSTKTGASYEQYF. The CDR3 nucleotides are TGCAGCACTAAGACGGGGGCCTCCTACGAGCAGTACTTC.

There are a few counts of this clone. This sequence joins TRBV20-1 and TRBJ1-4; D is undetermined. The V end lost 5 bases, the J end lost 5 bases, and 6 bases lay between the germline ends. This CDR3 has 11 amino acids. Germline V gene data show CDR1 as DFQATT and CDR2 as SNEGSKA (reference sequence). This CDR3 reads CSAAENEKLFF. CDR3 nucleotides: TGCAGTGCTGCAGAGAATGAAAAACTGTTTTTT.

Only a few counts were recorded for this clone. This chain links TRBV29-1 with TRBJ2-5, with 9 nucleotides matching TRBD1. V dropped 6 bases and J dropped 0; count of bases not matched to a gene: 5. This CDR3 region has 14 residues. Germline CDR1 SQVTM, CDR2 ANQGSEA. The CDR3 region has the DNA TGCAGCGTAGCCTGGACAGGGGACCAAGAGACCCAGTACTTC. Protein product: CSVAWTGDQETQYF.

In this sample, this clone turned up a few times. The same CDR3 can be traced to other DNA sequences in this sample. The CDR3 spells CASSLNQPQHF. The CDR3 DNA follows: TGTGCCAGCAGTTTGAATCAGCCCCAGCATTTT. The chain couples TRBV28 to TRBJ1-5; D is undetermined. The germline gives CDR1 MDHEN, CDR2 SYDVKM. Deletions cut 3 bases from V and 4 bases from J, with 1 base between. The CDR3 loop spans 11 amino acids.

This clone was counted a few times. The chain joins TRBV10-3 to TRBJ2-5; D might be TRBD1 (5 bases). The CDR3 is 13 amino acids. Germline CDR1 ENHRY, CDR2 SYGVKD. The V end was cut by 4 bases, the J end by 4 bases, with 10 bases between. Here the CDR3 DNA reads TGTGCCATCAGTGGGCAGGGCCCAGAGACCCAGTACTTC. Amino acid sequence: CAISGQGPETQYF.

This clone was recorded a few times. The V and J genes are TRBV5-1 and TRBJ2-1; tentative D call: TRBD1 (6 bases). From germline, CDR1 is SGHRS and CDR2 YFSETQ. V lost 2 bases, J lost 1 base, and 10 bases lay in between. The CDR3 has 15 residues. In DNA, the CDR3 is TGCGCCAGCAGCTTTACAGGGTTGTCCTACAATGAGCAGTTCTTC. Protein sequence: CASSFTGLSYNEQFF.

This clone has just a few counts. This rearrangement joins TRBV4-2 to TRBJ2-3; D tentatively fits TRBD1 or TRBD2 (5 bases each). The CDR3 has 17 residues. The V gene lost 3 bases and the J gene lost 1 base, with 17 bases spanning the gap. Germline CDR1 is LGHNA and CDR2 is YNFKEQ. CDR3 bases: TGTGCCAGCAGCCAGGGGGTGTACGGACGGCGCACAGATACGCAGTATTTT. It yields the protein CASSQGVYGRRTDTQYF.

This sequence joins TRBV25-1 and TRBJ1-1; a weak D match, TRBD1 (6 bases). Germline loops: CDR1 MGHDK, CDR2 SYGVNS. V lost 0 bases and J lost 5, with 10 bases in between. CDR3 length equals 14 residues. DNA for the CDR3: TGTGCCAGCAGTGAATATGGGGGGGCGACTGAAGCTTTCTTT. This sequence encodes CASSEYGGATEAFF.

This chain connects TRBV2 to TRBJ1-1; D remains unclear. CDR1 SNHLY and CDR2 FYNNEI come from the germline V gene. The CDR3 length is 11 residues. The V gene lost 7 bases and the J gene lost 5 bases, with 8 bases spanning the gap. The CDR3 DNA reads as TGTGCCAGCACGCGGGGAACTGAAGCTTTCTTT. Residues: CASTRGTEAFF.

DNA of the CDR3: TGCAGCGTTGGTGACAGCCACAATCAGCCCCAGCATTTT. Translation: CSVGDSHNQPQHF. The J gene is TRBJ1-5, the V gene TRBV29-1, with D possibly matching TRBD1 (5 bases). There are 13 residues in the CDR3. With 4 bases removed from V and 3 bases from J, the gap between germline ends came to 10 bases. CDR1 is SQVTM and CDR2 is ANQGSEA in the germline V gene.

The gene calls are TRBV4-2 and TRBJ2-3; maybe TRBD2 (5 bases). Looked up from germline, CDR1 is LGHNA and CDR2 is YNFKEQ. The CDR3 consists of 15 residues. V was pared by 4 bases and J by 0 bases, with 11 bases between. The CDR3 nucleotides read TGTGCCAGCAGCCCCCTGACTACGAGCACAGATACGCAGTATTTT. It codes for CASSPLTTSTDTQYF.

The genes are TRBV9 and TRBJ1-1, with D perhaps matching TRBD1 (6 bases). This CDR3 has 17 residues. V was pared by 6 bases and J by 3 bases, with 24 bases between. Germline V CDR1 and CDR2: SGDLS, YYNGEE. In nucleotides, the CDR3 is TGTGCCAGCAAGCGCGGGGGCGAGGGCAGCCGGGACACTGAAGCTTTCTTT. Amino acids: CASKRGGEGSRDTEAFF.

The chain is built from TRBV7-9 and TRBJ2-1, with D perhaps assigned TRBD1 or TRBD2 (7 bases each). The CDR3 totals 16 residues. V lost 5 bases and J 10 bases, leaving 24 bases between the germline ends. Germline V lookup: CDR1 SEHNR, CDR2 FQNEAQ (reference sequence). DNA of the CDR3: TGTGCCAGCAGCAGTCGAGGACTAGGAAGGGGGCGGGAGCAGTTCTTC. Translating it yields CASSSRGLGRGREQFF.

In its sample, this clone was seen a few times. CDR3 bases: TGTGCCAGCAGCCCCGGGACAGGGCACCACGAGCAGTACTTC. Residues: CASSPGTGHHEQYF. The chain couples TRBV7-2 to TRBJ2-7; 9 bases match TRBD1. The J segment lost 5 bases and the V segment lost 5 bases, leaving 7 bases of the junction unmatched. Germline V gene lookup returns CDR1 SGHTA and CDR2 FQGNSA. This CDR3 spans 14 amino acids.

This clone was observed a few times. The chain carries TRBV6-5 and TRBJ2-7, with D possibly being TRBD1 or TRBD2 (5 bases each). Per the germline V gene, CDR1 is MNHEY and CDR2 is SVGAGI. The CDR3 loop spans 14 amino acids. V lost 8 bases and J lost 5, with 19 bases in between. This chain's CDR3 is CASSRAGSVDEQYF. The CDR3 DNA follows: TGTGCCAGCTCGAGGGCAGGGAGTGTTGACGAGCAGTACTTC.